The 27 T cell receptor beta chains below all came from one sample that was sequenced in a study of beta chain features in type 1 diabetes. No antigen has been identified for these receptors. Whole-study results and caveats: Researchers report that Type 1 diabetes patients had moderately but significantly shorter TCRB CDR3s across all four CD4+ subsets.

Reverse transcribing all isolated RNA meant expressed TCRB transcripts were sequenced. The repertoire was sequenced with immunoSEQ multiplex PCR; TCRdb's copy has only in-frame clones and lacks some. The sample consists of about 370,000 clones, over 8.5% of them appearing once. Sequencing was performed on central memory CD4+ T cells from blood. These receptors all stem from a man aged 25 to 40 with type 1 diabetes.

This clone has a count of ten or more. The gene calls are TRBV19 and TRBJ2-2, with TRBD1 matching over 8 bases. The CDR3 is 15 residues long. V lost 5 bases and J lost 7; bases outside the gene matches: 9. Germline CDR1 and CDR2: LNHDA and SQIVND (reference sequence). The CDR3 DNA is TGTGCCAGTAGTGGGGCAGGGGGCAAGGTCGGGGAGCTGTTTTTT. It codes for CASSGAGGKVGELFF.

This clone was picked up a small number of times. The chain has TRBV7-2 and TRBJ2-3; TRBD2 matches at 11 bases. With 6 bases clipped from V and 1 base from J, the junction kept 6 bases outside the gene matches. Germline-derived CDR1 and CDR2 are SGHTA and FQGNSA. The CDR3 is 16 residues long. The CDR3 DNA is TGTGCCAGCAGGAAACCGGGACTAGCGGGCACAGATACGCAGTATTTT. It encodes CASRKPGLAGTDTQYF.

The chain carries TRBV29-1 and TRBJ2-1, with 7 bases identical to TRBD1. This CDR3 region has 14 residues. CDR1 and CDR2 (germline): SQVTM, ANQGSEA. The ends lost 4 bases at V and 12 bases at J; junction bases unmatched: 15. The CDR3 sequence is CSVATGNLQVGQFF. The CDR3 DNA follows: TGCAGCGTTGCGACAGGGAACCTCCAGGTGGGGCAGTTCTTC.

This clone was seen repeatedly, ten times or more. V usage is TRBV28 and J usage is TRBJ2-6; TRBD2 agrees at 7 bases. CDR1 MDHEN and CDR2 SYDVKM come from the germline V gene. The CDR3 is made up of 20 amino acids. With 1 base clipped from V and 1 base from J, the junction kept 13 bases outside the gene matches. The CDR3 DNA sequence: TGTGCCAGCAGTTTATCCGGGTCCAGGGAGGGCAGTTCTGGGGCCAACGTCCTGACTTTC. Protein product: CASSLSGSREGSSGANVLTF.

This clone was seen a few times. The V gene is TRBV7-2, the J gene TRBJ2-1, with 16 bases fitting TRBD2. The CDR3 is 16 residues long. J was trimmed by 8 bases and V by 3 bases; bases with no gene match: 4. Germline V gene sequence: CDR1 SGHTA, CDR2 FQGNSA. CDR3: CASSLGLAGGSDEQFF. The CDR3 nucleotides read TGTGCCAGCAGCTTGGGACTAGCGGGAGGGTCGGATGAGCAGTTCTTC.

V gene TRBV5-1 combines with J gene TRBJ2-7, with 8 bases matching TRBD2. Germline V gene lookup returns CDR1 SGHRS and CDR2 YFSETQ. The CDR3 contains 14 residues. After removal of 4 bases from V and 0 bases from J, the junction contained 3 bases not matched to a gene. CDR3 region: CASSGAGDSYEQYF. CDR3 bases: TGCGCCAGCAGCGGAGCGGGGGACTCCTACGAGCAGTACTTC.

The chain carries TRBV11-3 and TRBJ2-7, with 8 bases identical to TRBD2. V trimming: 1 base; J trimming: 5 bases; junction bases outside the gene matches: 10. CDR1 and CDR2 (germline): SGHNT, YENEEA. The CDR3 extends over 16 amino acids. The CDR3 DNA is TGTGCCAGCAGCTTAGGGGGGAGCGGGAGTACCCACGAGCAGTACTTC. Translating it yields CASSLGGSGSTHEQYF.

This clone showed up just a few times. The chain couples TRBV7-2 to TRBJ2-7; the match to TRBD1 covers 9 bases. This CDR3 contains 14 residues. The germline gives CDR1 SGHTA, CDR2 FQGNSA. The trim removed 4 bases at V and 7 bases at J, leaving 8 bases unmatched. The CDR3 DNA follows: TGTGCCAGCAGCTCTATGACAGGGGGTCCTGAGCAGTACTTC. Its translation: CASSSMTGGPEQYF.

V usage is TRBV7-8 and J usage is TRBJ2-3, with 7 bases that match TRBD1. The germline CDR1 and CDR2 sequences are SGHVS and FQNEAQ. The CDR3 is 15 amino acids. Germline trimming cut 5 bases from V and 4 bases from J; bases unmatched to any gene: 9. The CDR3 sequence is CASSPRGTTADTQYF. The CDR3 bases are TGTGCCAGCAGCCCCAGGGGGACGACGGCAGATACGCAGTATTTT.

This clone has only a few counts. This chain uses TRBV5-1 with TRBJ2-1, with TRBD1 matching over 8 bases. Per germline, CDR1 SGHRS and CDR2 YFSETQ. With 4 bases clipped from V and 9 bases from J, the junction kept 12 bases outside the gene matches. This CDR3 has 15 residues. This CDR3 is CASSPRADRAAEQFF. The CDR3 DNA reads as TGCGCCAGCAGCCCCAGGGCGGACAGGGCCGCTGAGCAGTTCTTC.

This clone was counted only a few times. This sequence joins TRBV7-2 and TRBJ2-1, with D maybe TRBD2 (6 bases). Trimming took 0 bases from V and 10 from J, leaving 10 bases between them. CDR1 is SGHTA and CDR2 is FQGNSA in the germline V gene. This CDR3 spans 13 amino acids. For the CDR3, the DNA is TGTGCCAGCAGCTTAGCTCGGCTAGCGGAGCAGTTCTTC. Protein: CASSLARLAEQFF.

The rearrangement links TRBV25-1 to TRBJ2-7; TRBD1 matches 9 bases. Losses at the gene ends were 6 bases for V and 4 bases for J; bases not matched to a gene: 7. The CDR3 loop spans 14 amino acids. Germline V gives CDR1 MGHDK, CDR2 SYGVNS. In nucleotides, the CDR3 is TGTGCCAGCAGCCCCCGGACAGGGGCATACGAGCAGTACTTC. Translated: CASSPRTGAYEQYF.

This clone has more than one count but fewer than ten. The chain joins TRBV6-1 to TRBJ1-1; 7 positions agree with TRBD1. Germline loops: CDR1 MNHNS, CDR2 SASEGT. V lost 5 bases, J lost 6 bases, and 9 bases stayed unmatched. The CDR3 has 14 residues. The CDR3 DNA sequence: TGTGCCAGCAGTCCTATCAGGGGGTCCGCTGAAGCTTTCTTT. Translating gives CASSPIRGSAEAFF.

In its sample, this clone was seen a few times. This chain uses TRBV5-1 with TRBJ2-1; 9 bases map to TRBD2. Germline V gene lookup returns CDR1 SGHRS and CDR2 YFSETQ. This CDR3 is built from 21 residues. J was trimmed by 0 bases and V by 4 bases; bases with no gene match: 20. CDR3 bases: TGCGCCAGCAGCCCCAATCAGACAGGGTCCCGACTAGCGGACTCCTACAATGAGCAGTTCTTC. Its translation is CASSPNQTGSRLADSYNEQFF.

In this sample, this clone turned up a few times. V gene TRBV7-9 combines with J gene TRBJ1-4; maybe TRBD1 (6 bases). Germline lookup yields CDR1 SEHNR and CDR2 FQNEAQ (reference sequence). The CDR3 runs to 17 residues. Trimming stripped 5 bases from V and 0 bases from J, with 16 bases between. The chain's CDR3 is CASSLDRGHATNEKLFF. The CDR3 DNA is TGTGCCAGCAGCCTCGACCGGGGACATGCAACTAATGAAAAACTGTTTTTT.

This clone was observed a few times. This sequence joins TRBV2 and TRBJ1-2; perhaps TRBD1 as D (6 bases). The V end was cut by 1 base, the J end by 2 bases, with 8 bases between. This CDR3 contains 14 residues. Germline CDR1 SNHLY, CDR2 FYNNEI. CDR3 coding DNA: TGTGCCAGCAGTGAAGACAGGGCCAACTATGGCTACACCTTC. As protein: CASSEDRANYGYTF.

This rearrangement joins TRBV28 to TRBJ2-1, with D possibly called TRBD1 or TRBD2 (5 bases each). CDR1 and CDR2 (germline): MDHEN, SYDVKM. There are 15 residues in the CDR3. V lost 4 bases and J 3 bases, leaving 13 bases between the germline ends. CDR3 protein: CASSSPGTGYNEQFF. The DNA of the CDR3 is TGTGCCAGCAGTTCTCCCGGGACGGGCTACAATGAGCAGTTCTTC.

This clone was seen more than once but under ten times. Different DNA sequences within this sample yield the same CDR3. V usage is TRBV18 and J usage is TRBJ2-1; D possibly corresponds to TRBD1 (6 bases). This CDR3 is built from 15 residues. The germline V gene has CDR1 KGHSH and CDR2 LQKENI. Trimming cost V 3 bases and J 1 base, with 10 bases left between them. CDR3 region: CASSPLTGSYNEQFF. In nucleotides, the CDR3 is TGTGCCAGCTCACCGTTAACAGGGTCCTACAATGAGCAGTTCTTC.

V is TRBV28 and J is TRBJ2-7, with D perhaps TRBD2 (5 bases). V was cut by 5 bases and J by 5 bases, with 19 bases left in between. The CDR3 loop spans 15 amino acids. In germline, CDR1 is MDHEN, CDR2 SYDVKM. In DNA, the CDR3 is TGTGCCAGCAGTCTCCCTGTGGACGGGGTTAACGAGCAGTACTTC. Amino acid sequence: CASSLPVDGVNEQYF.

V gene TRBV7-9 combines with J gene TRBJ2-7, with TRBD1 matching over 10 bases. CDR3 length: 14 residues. V lost 4 bases, J lost 5 bases, and 5 bases stayed unmatched. Germline assignment: CDR1 SEHNR and CDR2 FQNEAQ (reference sequence). The CDR3 region is CASSSSGTGDEQYF. CDR3 DNA: TGTGCCAGCAGCTCCTCCGGGACAGGGGACGAGCAGTACTTC.

J is TRBJ2-5 and V is TRBV7-2; 9 bases fit TRBD1. The closer fit of TRBJ2-7 to the DNA end suggests the J call may be wrong. The CDR3 spans 13 residues. CDR1 and CDR2 from the germline V gene are SGHTA and FQGNSA. The CDR3 nucleotides read TGTGCCAGCAGCCGGGACAGGGACTACGAGCAGTACTTC. Its protein product is CASSRDRDYEQYF.

This chain joins TRBV7-2 and TRBJ2-7, with D maybe TRBD2 (6 bases). The CDR3 extends over 13 amino acids. V was shortened by 5 bases and J by 3 bases, with 11 bases between the two germline ends. Germline CDR1 and CDR2: SGHTA and FQGNSA. The CDR3 region is CASSRDFYYEQYF. DNA for the CDR3: TGTGCCAGCAGCCGGGACTTTTACTACGAGCAGTACTTC.

This clone has a handful of counts. The rearrangement links TRBV28 to TRBJ2-3, with D perhaps matching TRBD2 (5 bases). The germline gives CDR1 MDHEN, CDR2 SYDVKM. The CDR3 consists of 14 residues. With 8 bases removed from V and 0 bases from J, the gap between germline ends came to 12 bases. The CDR3 loop is CASGLWTSTDTQYF. CDR3 sequence (DNA): TGTGCCAGCGGCCTATGGACTAGCACAGATACGCAGTATTTT.

The chain carries TRBV6-5 and TRBJ2-3; perhaps TRBD1 as D (6 bases). V was trimmed by 5 bases and J by 3 bases, leaving 12 bases between them. This CDR3 is 14 amino acids long. Germline assignment: CDR1 MNHEY and CDR2 SVGAGI. CDR3 loop: CASSKTGKTDTQYF. CDR3 DNA: TGTGCCAGCAGTAAGACAGGCAAGACAGATACGCAGTATTTT.

A note on this clone: Just one base apart from a much larger clone, this may be a read error. The chain is built from TRBV5-4 and TRBJ2-5; D is ambiguous. CDR3 length equals 11 residues. V lost 4 bases, J lost 2 bases, and 3 bases lay in between. Per the germline V gene, CDR1 is SGHNT and CDR2 is YYREEE (reference sequence). The CDR3: CASSGQETQYF. In DNA form, the CDR3 reads TGTGCCAGCAGCGGTCAAGAGACCCAGTACTTC.

This clone was seen at least ten times. The chain couples TRBV10-3 to TRBJ1-5; D is unclear. V lost 2 bases and J 3 bases, leaving 8 bases between the germline ends. Germline V gene data show CDR1 as ENHRY and CDR2 as SYGVKD. CDR3 length equals 14 residues. The CDR3 region has the DNA TGTGCCATCAGTGAGGGCAGCTACAATCAGCCCCAGCATTTT. Amino acid sequence: CAISEGSYNQPQHF.

The J gene is TRBJ1-5, the V gene TRBV18; the match to TRBD1 covers 7 bases. This CDR3 is built from 15 residues. CDR1 and CDR2 (germline): KGHSH, LQKENI. V shed 3 bases and J 5 bases; nucleotides not matched to a gene: 7. The CDR3 loop is CASSPQGVNDQPQHF. The CDR3 nucleotides read TGTGCCAGCTCACCTCAGGGGGTTAACGATCAGCCCCAGCATTTT.